The entry below gives a single T cell receptor beta chain sequence along with its context. In the source study's methods: Quantification of nucleated cells was approximated via reference gene primer amplification. The protocol was immunoSEQ multiplex PCR, while the TCRdb copy is restricted to in-frame clones and leaves out a portion. That table is the source of V, J and clone size, and D and trimming were worked out from the DNA. The sample contains a few hundred thousand clones, around 84% of which appear only once. The sample is drawn from a study of blood T cell repertoires in COVID-19. The sequence was collected from a human donor with acute or convalescent COVID-19. The donor label of this sample is uncertain. Sequencing used peripheral blood.

The CDR3 nucleotides are TGTGCCAGCACCTCGAGGGGACAGTTGTACGAGCAGTACTTC. It is translated as CASTSRGQLYEQYF. V is TRBV2 and J is TRBJ2-7; 7 nucleotides agree with TRBD1. V shed 7 bases and J 4 bases; nucleotides not matched to a gene: 10. The CDR3 sequence is 14 residues long. Germline lookup yields CDR1 SNHLY and CDR2 FYNNEI.